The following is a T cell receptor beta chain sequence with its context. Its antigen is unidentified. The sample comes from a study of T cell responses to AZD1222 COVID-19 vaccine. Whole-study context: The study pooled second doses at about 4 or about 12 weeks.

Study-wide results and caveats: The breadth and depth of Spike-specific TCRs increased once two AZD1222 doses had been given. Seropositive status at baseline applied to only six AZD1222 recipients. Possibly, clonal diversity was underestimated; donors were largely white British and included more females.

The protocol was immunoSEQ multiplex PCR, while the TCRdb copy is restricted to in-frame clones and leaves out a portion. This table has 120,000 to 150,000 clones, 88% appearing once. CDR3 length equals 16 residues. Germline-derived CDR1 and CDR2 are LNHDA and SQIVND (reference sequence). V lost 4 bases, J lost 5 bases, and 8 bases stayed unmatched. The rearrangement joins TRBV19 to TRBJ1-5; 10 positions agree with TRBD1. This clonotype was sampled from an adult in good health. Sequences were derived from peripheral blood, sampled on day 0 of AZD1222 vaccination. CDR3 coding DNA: TGTGCCAGTAGTAAATGGGGGACAGGGGAGGATCAGCCCCAGCATTTT. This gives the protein CASSKWGTGEDQPQHF.